The rows below give T cell receptor beta chains drawn from one sample of a study of shared clonotypes between healthy human individuals. Produced via immunoSEQ multiplex PCR; TCRdb's table is partial and in-frame only. There are approximately 640,000 clones in the sample; roughly 88% occur only once, and about 34% lies in the top ten. Sequencing was performed on memory CD8+ T cells from PBMCs. Receptors were obtained from a young man in good health. Some clones in this sample may be carry-over from other donors' samples. CDR3s leave out the opening cysteine and the closing phenylalanine or tryptophan. Fields, in order: V gene, D gene, CDR3 protein. A D gene is named only where the DNA matches it firmly.

>TRBV9|.
ASSVNPSSGNTIY
>TRBV6-5|.
ASSYFSGSTEAF
>TRBV19|TRBD1
ASSFQGGTGGGQETQY
>TRBV10-3|.
ATIGRTDNTEAF
>TRBV27|.
ASCPGAASYEQY
>TRBV9|.
ASSVGLPTLGEQY
>TRBV19|TRBD2
ASSPSGASYNEQF
>TRBV13|TRBD1
ASSHRDSKREQY
>TRBV5-4|TRBD2
ASSQKREDYNEQF
>TRBV4-1|.
ASSQGRASGVNEQF
>TRBV4-3|TRBD1
ASSQGGGRETQY
>TRBV28|TRBD1
ASSNPFRGTGVSNQPQH
>TRBV25-1|TRBD2
ASSGRLAVTYNEQF
>TRBV27|.
ASSPGGALYEQY
>TRBV28|TRBD2
ASSSRLAATYEQY
>TRBV4-3|TRBD2
ASSQREEETQY